This TCR beta chain was captured in a study of T-cell reconstitution after alpha-beta-depleted transplantation in children (TCRdb year 2016). With regard to the full study: Using TCR repertoire profiling, the study quantitatively followed how T-cell immune reconstitution unfolded in children after TCRalphabeta/CD19-depleted allogeneic hematopoietic cell transplantation. Beyond this particular receptor, the publication reports: Apparently early alphabetaT-cell count recovery about two months after transplant reportedly relied on only several hundred rapidly expanded clones derived from non-depleted graft cells. The frequencies of hyperexpanded clones fell over the following months, and after one year, T-cell counts and TCRbeta diversity were mostly attributed to newly produced T cells. In some patients, the high TCRbeta diversity seen at day 60 was put down to recipient T cells and intrathymic progenitors that had survived conditioning.

The method was PCR. Sequencing instrument: Illumina HiSeq 2500. TCR libraries were prepared with molecular barcoding, using unique molecular identifiers to normalize TCRbeta repertoire quantification. The public reads were run again by TCRdb, first through fastp at Q25 and then through MiXCR, and only productive beta chains were kept. When rows share a CDR3 protein, they turn into one entry using the most common DNA and genes. This sample holds about 980,000 distinct CDR3 sequences; roughly 29% were observed only once. More than 25% of the sample is in the top ten clones. The treatment or condition label of this sample denotes: allogeneic hematopoietic cell transplantation with graft depleted of TCRalphabeta T cells and CD19 B cells. TCRalphabeta/CD19-depleted allogeneic hematopoietic cell grafts were given to the transplant recipients, all of whom were children. This clonotype came up a few times. Its cognate antigen has yet to be identified. No base qualities exist here, and no much larger clone lies one base off it.

The sample consisted of PBMCs, mostly from graft donor cells, taken 360 days after TCRalphabeta/CD19-depleted stem cell transplant. This TCR was sampled from a boy younger than two who had a stem cell transplant for SCID, so the T cells may come from the graft donor.

The sequenced DNA: TGCAGTGCCGCGGACAGGGGGAATTCACCCCTCCACTTT. The translation is CSAADRGNSPLHF. The V and J segments used are TRBV20-1 and TRBJ1-6; TRBD1 aligns with 10 central bases. The CDR3, cysteine through phenylalanine, is 13 amino acids long. The CDR3 DNA has 39 bases and is translated from base 1. CDR1 and CDR2, per the germline V gene (reference sequence), are DFQATT and SNEGSKA. V has 6 bases trimmed and J has 7 bases trimmed; junction bases matching no gene number 3.